The clone carrying this T cell receptor beta chain was seen just once. Its antigen remains unknown. The data belong to a study of naive and memory T cell subsets. The study, taken as a whole, reports: Each distinct alpha or beta sequence counts as one clonotype. Naive repertoires, especially CD8, held a few larger clonotypes, possibly memory cells re-expressing CD45RA.

An equimolar mix of two oligonucleotides served as the beta constant-region primer for TRBC1 and TRBC2. Four rounds of PCR amplified the ligated cDNA using nested alpha and beta constant-region primers plus SP2. A single record per CDR3 protein comes from TCRdb applying MiXCR to the UMI-ligation and nested PCR reads. The repertoire includes about 150,000 distinct CDR3 sequences, approximately 22% of them detected once, and roughly 0.1% sits in the top ten. V lost 1 base to trimming and J lost 6 bases, with 13 bases between them. CDR1 SGHVS and CDR2 FNYEAQ come from the germline V gene. The CDR3 has 14 residues.

The chain carries TRBV7-6 and TRBJ2-7; tentative D call: TRBD1 (5 bases). The sequencing sample was made of naive CD4+ T cells from blood. The source is a human donor in good health. CDR3 sequence reads: CASSLGGPMGEQYF. The CDR3 DNA follows: TGTGCCAGCAGCTTAGGGGGCCCTATGGGCGAGCAGTACTTC.